These T cell receptor beta chains were read from a single sample in a study of T-cell reconstitution after alpha-beta-depleted transplantation in children. In TCRdb, the PCR reads were re-called with MiXCR into one record per CDR3 protein. Of over 400,000 distinct CDR3 sequences detected, 9.5% to 15% appear once; the ten largest clones hold under 7%. Specimen: PBMCs from the stem cell graft donor, collected from the stem cell graft. These receptors came from a human donor who donated a stem cell graft to a child with combined immunodeficiency. Both conserved end residues are part of each CDR3. A D gene is named only where the DNA matches it firmly. Some rows have no size entry. The others give once, few or many, or a class for an expanded clone.

D	length	V	size	J	CDR3	DNA
.	11	TRBV9	many	TRBJ1-2	CASSATGQYTF	TGTGCCAGCAGCGCCACCGGACAGTACACCTTC
TRBD2	13	TRBV20-1	.	TRBJ2-1	CSASGLYYNEQFF	TGCAGTGCCTCGGGACTATACTACAATGAGCAGTTCTTC
TRBD2	18	TRBV6-2/TRBV6-3	many	TRBJ2-1	CASSSTSGGLLSYNEQFF	TGTGCCAGCAGTTCGACTAGCGGGGGGCTATTGTCCTACAATGAGCAGTTCTTC
TRBD1	16	TRBV20-1	.	TRBJ1-5	CSAMIGGTGSNQPQHF	TGCAGTGCTATGATTGGGGGGACAGGTTCCAATCAGCCCCAGCATTTT
.	11	TRBV6-6	.	TRBJ2-7	CASTLGGEQYF	TGTGCCAGCACCCTAGGGGGGGAGCAGTACTTC
.	14	TRBV12-3/TRBV12-4	.	TRBJ1-1	CASSFGGSVAEAFF	TGTGCCAGCAGTTTCGGCGGCAGTGTCGCTGAAGCTTTCTTT
TRBD1	15	TRBV28	.	TRBJ1-6	CASSPSNRGGSPLHF	TGTGCCAGCAGTCCCTCCAACAGGGGTGGTTCACCCCTCCACTTT
TRBD2	15	TRBV5-1	many	TRBJ2-1	CASSPSSGGYNEQFF	TGCGCCAGCAGCCCCTCCTCGGGGGGGTACAATGAGCAGTTCTTC
TRBD2	15	TRBV6-5	many	TRBJ2-1	CASSSSGGGNNEQFF	TGTGCCAGCAGTTCAAGCGGGGGGGGAAACAATGAGCAGTTCTTC
.	13	TRBV5-1	.	TRBJ1-1	CASKMGEGTEAFF	TGCGCCAGCAAAATGGGGGAGGGCACTGAAGCTTTCTTT
.	15	TRBV7-9	.	TRBJ2-2	CASSLNRGQNGELFF	TGTGCCAGCAGCTTAAACCGGGGGCAAAACGGGGAGCTGTTTTTT
.	15	TRBV5-1	few	TRBJ2-2	CASSLPGGNTGELFF	TGCGCCAGCAGCTTGCCAGGCGGGAACACCGGGGAGCTGTTTTTT
.	14	TRBV30	.	TRBJ1-4	CAWSVRTTNEKLFF	TGTGCCTGGAGTGTACGGACAACTAATGAAAAACTGTTTTTT
.	13	TRBV21-1	.	TRBJ2-1	CASSKVGQNEQFF	TGTGCCAGCAGCAAAGTAGGGCAGAATGAGCAGTTCTTC
.	16	TRBV29-1	many	TRBJ2-1	CSVADGSSSSYNEQFF	TGCAGCGTCGCGGACGGTTCTTCCAGCTCCTACAATGAGCAGTTCTTC
.	17	TRBV21-1	.	TRBJ1-6	CASSKALECSYNSPLHF	TGTGCCAGCAGCAAAGCGCTAGAATGCTCCTATAATTCACCCCTCCACTTT
.	14	TRBV6-5	many	TRBJ2-7	CASSYSAVSYEQYF	TGTGCCAGCAGTTACTCGGCAGTATCCTACGAGCAGTACTTC
TRBD1	16	TRBV11-3	few	TRBJ2-2	CASSGDRGTNTGELFF	TGTGCCAGCAGCGGAGACAGGGGAACGAACACCGGGGAGCTGTTTTTT